The 24 T cell receptor beta chains given below trace back to one sample, sequenced in a study of immune cell composition in non-small cell lung cancer. TCRdb's copy holds only in-frame clones and misses some; the assay was immunoSEQ multiplex PCR. The sample has 15,000 to 20,000 clones, around 80% seen once. The normal lung sample lay at least 3 cm, and maximally far, from the tumour. The same specimen was also included in a second study, on CD4 T cells in lung cancer.

The sequencing input was non-adjacent lung tissue. Receptors originate from a human donor with non-small cell lung cancer.

The chain recombines TRBV10-2 with TRBJ2-3; TRBD2 aligns across 11 bases. The germline V gene has CDR1 WSHSY and CDR2 SAAADI. The J segment lost 7 bases and the V segment lost 2 bases, leaving 11 bases of the junction unmatched. This CDR3 has 17 residues. CDR3 protein: CASSEPSSGGAWNTQYF. For the CDR3, the DNA is TGCGCCAGCAGTGAGCCAAGTAGCGGGGGGGCTTGGAATACGCAGTATTTT.

This chain connects TRBV9 to TRBJ1-3; 9 bases match TRBD1. The CDR3 sequence is 17 residues long. With V trimmed by 4 bases and J by 0 bases, 8 bases remained unmatched. Looked up from germline, CDR1 is SGDLS and CDR2 is YYNGEE. The CDR3 sequence is CASSRTGTGSSGNTIYF. The CDR3, as DNA: TGTGCCAGCAGCAGAACCGGGACAGGGTCCTCTGGAAACACCATATATTTT.

The gene calls are TRBV4-3 and TRBJ2-5; TRBD2 agrees at 7 bases. This CDR3 is built from 15 residues. J was trimmed by 7 bases and V by 4 bases; bases with no gene match: 12. From germline, CDR1 is LGHNA and CDR2 YSLEER. The CDR3, as DNA: TGCGCCAGCAGCCCGTTTACGGGGGGAATTACGACCCAGTACTTC. This codes for CASSPFTGGITTQYF.

V usage is TRBV19 and J usage is TRBJ1-5; D is possibly TRBD1 (6 bases). The CDR3 covers 13 residues. CDR1 is LNHDA, CDR2 SQIVND, per germline (reference sequence). Between the trimmed V and J ends, which lost 6 bases and 4 bases, there was a span of 10 bases. This chain's CDR3 is CASRNRENQPQHF. In nucleotides, the CDR3 is TGTGCCAGTAGGAACAGGGAGAATCAGCCCCAGCATTTT.

The V gene is TRBV4-1, the J gene TRBJ2-7, with D possibly TRBD2 on 5 matching bases. Trimming shortened V by 0 bases and J by 1 base, and 7 bases separated the two germline ends. The CDR3 extends over 14 amino acids. Germline assignment: CDR1 MGHRA and CDR2 YSYEKL. CDR3 coding DNA: TGCGCCAGCAGCCAAGACGCGGGTTCCTACGAGCAGTACTTC. The encoded protein is CASSQDAGSYEQYF.

This clone ranks as medium-sized. The V call is TRBV2, the J call TRBJ2-7, with a weak D call TRBD1 (6 bases). The CDR3 loop spans 14 amino acids. Trimming stripped 6 bases from V and 2 bases from J, with 14 bases between. Germline V CDR1 and CDR2: SNHLY, FYNNEI. CDR3 DNA: TGTGCCAGCAGGATAGAAGGGACAACCTACGAGCAGTACTTC. Its translation is CASRIEGTTYEQYF.

This sequence joins TRBV6-5 and TRBJ2-7, with D possibly TRBD1 on 6 matching bases. The germline V gene has CDR1 MNHEY and CDR2 SVGAGI. V was cut by 11 bases and J by 2 bases, with 13 bases left in between. The CDR3 is 12 residues long. CDR3 nucleotides: TGTGCCGTAGGAGAGGGGGCCTACGAGCAGTACTTC. This translates into CAVGEGAYEQYF.

The gene calls are TRBV2 and TRBJ1-1, with TRBD1 identical over 7 bases. V trimming: 1 base; J trimming: 0 bases; junction bases outside the gene matches: 5. Germline V lookup: CDR1 SNHLY, CDR2 FYNNEI. The length of the CDR3 is 16 residues. CDR3 DNA: TGTGCCAGCAGTGAAGAGGGAGGGGGCCTGAACACTGAAGCTTTCTTT. This translates into CASSEEGGGLNTEAFF.

This clone was seen a single time. The V call is TRBV5-6, the J call TRBJ2-7, with 13 bases that match TRBD2. V lost 5 bases to trimming and J lost 5 bases; unmatched junction nucleotides: 7. Germline CDR1 is SGHDT and CDR2 is YYEEEE. The CDR3 runs to 15 residues. CDR3 coding DNA: TGTGCCAGCAGATTACTAGCGGGGGGGACCCACGAGCAGTACTTC. Encoded protein: CASRLLAGGTHEQYF.

The chain recombines TRBV7-2 with TRBJ1-1, with D possibly matching TRBD1 (6 bases). CDR3 size: 14 residues. Trimming removed 5 bases from V and 5 bases from J, with 15 bases in between. Per germline, CDR1 SGHTA and CDR2 FQGNSA. DNA for the CDR3: TGTGCCAGCAGCCCCTGGACAGATGCGACTGAAGCTTTCTTT. This sequence encodes CASSPWTDATEAFF.

The V gene is TRBV6-5, the J gene TRBJ1-5; D may be TRBD1 (6 bases). Germline V gives CDR1 MNHEY, CDR2 SVGAGI. The V end lost 6 bases, the J end lost 3 bases, and 9 bases lay between the germline ends. CDR3 length: 13 residues. The CDR3 region has the DNA TGTGCCAGCAGGGGACAATCCAATCAGCCCCAGCATTTT. As protein: CASRGQSNQPQHF.

This chain connects TRBV5-1 to TRBJ2-1, with a weak D call TRBD2 (6 bases). The CDR3 has 16 residues. The germline CDR1 and CDR2 sequences are SGHRS and YFSETQ. The V gene lost 0 bases and the J gene lost 4 bases, with 14 bases spanning the gap. The CDR3 DNA reads TGCGCCAGCAGCTTGGCCGTGGGGGGAAGTTACAATGAGCAGTTCTTC. Protein sequence: CASSLAVGGSYNEQFF.

The genes are TRBV6-1 and TRBJ2-7; D might be TRBD1 (7 bases). Germline loops: CDR1 MNHNS, CDR2 SASEGT. V lost 10 bases and J lost 4, with 23 bases in between. The CDR3 is 15 residues long. The CDR3 reads CATLPPGDRGYEQYF. The CDR3 DNA sequence: TGTGCCACACTCCCGCCGGGGGACAGAGGGTACGAGCAGTACTTC.

This chain uses TRBV11-1 with TRBJ1-2; 8 bases line up with TRBD1. V lost 5 bases and J lost 7; bases outside the gene matches: 12. Germline V gives CDR1 SGHAT, CDR2 FQDESV (reference sequence). This CDR3 spans 15 amino acids. CDR3 protein: CASSRPGQEASGYTF. The CDR3 bases are TGTGCCAGCAGCCGACCGGGACAGGAAGCATCTGGCTACACCTTC.

The chain carries TRBV6-5 and TRBJ1-2, with D possibly matching TRBD1 (6 bases). Germline values: CDR1 MNHEY, CDR2 SVGAGI. V was cut by 6 bases and J by 6 bases, with 14 bases left in between. This CDR3 spans 13 amino acids. CDR3 sequence (DNA): TGTGCCAGCAGAAAGACAGGCTTGAATGGCTACACCTTC. The encoded protein is CASRKTGLNGYTF.

This clone has just one count. The V and J genes are TRBV30 and TRBJ1-2; 7 nucleotides line up with TRBD1. With V trimmed by 3 bases and J by 8 bases, 3 bases remained unmatched. The CDR3 contains 11 residues. CDR1 is GTSNPN, CDR2 SVGIG, per germline (reference sequence). The CDR3 coding sequence is TGTGCCTGGAGGCAGGGGGGGGGCTACACCTTC. It encodes CAWRQGGGYTF.

This chain uses TRBV7-2 with TRBJ2-2; D remains ambiguous. V was clipped by 2 bases and J by 5 bases, with 3 bases between them. The CDR3 is 12 amino acids. Looked up from germline, CDR1 is SGHTA and CDR2 is FQGNSA. CDR3 amino acids: CASSLTTGELFF. The DNA for the CDR3 is TGTGCCAGCAGCTTAACTACCGGGGAGCTGTTTTTT.

This clone was detected a few times. Here the CDR3 DNA reads TGCGCCAGCAGCTTGGACAGTCCCACAGATACGCAGTATTTT. Amino acid sequence: CASSLDSPTDTQYF. V gene TRBV5-1 combines with J gene TRBJ2-3; no firm D call. Trimming shortened V by 0 bases and J by 2 bases, and 7 bases separated the two germline ends. Germline assignment: CDR1 SGHRS and CDR2 YFSETQ. The CDR3 contains 14 residues.

The rearrangement links TRBV11-1 to TRBJ2-2; D is unclear. The V end lost 3 bases, the J end lost 0 bases, and 8 bases lay between the germline ends. Per germline, CDR1 SGHAT and CDR2 FQDESV (reference sequence). This CDR3 is built from 15 residues. Here the CDR3 reads CASSFTESNTGELFF. The CDR3 DNA reads TGTGCCAGCAGCTTCACGGAGTCGAACACCGGGGAGCTGTTTTTT.

J is TRBJ1-2 and V is TRBV28; 7 bases line up with TRBD1. Germline CDR1 reads MDHEN; CDR2 reads SYDVKM. The CDR3 spans 15 residues. V lost 6 bases to trimming and J lost 6 bases; unmatched junction nucleotides: 13. CDR3 nucleotide sequence: TGTGCCAGCAGCTCGGGGACAGCCGGGAAGGATGGCTACACCTTC. Translation: CASSSGTAGKDGYTF.

The chain has TRBV18 and TRBJ1-1; D remains unclear. In germline, CDR1 is KGHSH, CDR2 LQKENI. The CDR3 loop spans 15 amino acids. Trimming took 1 base from V and 3 from J, leaving 12 bases between them. The DNA of the CDR3 is TGTGCCAGCTCACCACGCCGGGGAGTAGACACTGAAGCTTTCTTT. Translating it yields CASSPRRGVDTEAFF.

CDR3 bases: TGTGCCAGTAGAACTGGGGGACAGAAGAACACTGAAGCTTTCTTT. This gives the protein CASRTGGQKNTEAFF. This rearrangement joins TRBV19 to TRBJ1-1; 7 positions agree with TRBD1. V dropped 6 bases and J dropped 1; count of bases not matched to a gene: 8. In germline, CDR1 is LNHDA, CDR2 SQIVND (reference sequence). The CDR3 sequence is 15 residues long.

The V and J genes are TRBV25-1 and TRBJ2-6; 8 bases are a match to TRBD1. The V and J ends lost 3 bases and 4 bases, in that order; junction bases with no gene match: 2. This CDR3 spans 15 amino acids. Germline CDR1 is MGHDK and CDR2 is SYGVNS. CDR3 DNA sequence: TGTGCCAGCAGTGAGACAGGGGCCGGGGCCAACGTCCTGACTTTC. It codes for CASSETGAGANVLTF.

The chain uses TRBV18 and TRBJ1-2; no clear D. V lost 2 bases, J lost 2 bases, and 6 bases lay in between. Germline CDR1 reads KGHSH; CDR2 reads LQKENI. This CDR3 is 13 amino acids long. This CDR3 is CASSPGENYGYTF. CDR3 bases: TGTGCCAGCTCACCAGGGGAGAACTATGGCTACACCTTC.